A single sample gave rise to the 12 T cell receptor beta chains below, sequenced in a study of radiotherapy plus CTLA-4 blockade in lung cancer (dated by TCRdb to the late 2010s). The method was the immunoSEQ multiplex PCR assay. TCRdb took over this immuneACCESS table, retaining in-frame rearrangements with V and J assigned. Such tables are incomplete; in checked studies, under half of the missing clones stem from an unresolved V gene, and the remainder is unexplained. The sample table shows more than 90,000 clones, and around nine tenths are seen once. 4% to 6% of the sample rests with the top ten. Here the sequenced sample was peripheral blood, taken from a patient treated with radiotherapy plus ipilimumab. The receptors here all came from a human donor with non-small cell lung cancer that progressed on radiotherapy plus ipilimumab.

CDR3 sequence reads: CASPSLREGADTQYF. The CDR3 nucleotides read TGTGCCAGCCCTTCATTGCGGGAGGGAGCAGATACGCAGTATTTT. This chain links TRBV6-5 with TRBJ2-3; 9 nucleotides agree with TRBD2. The CDR3 spans 15 residues. The trim removed 8 bases at V and 4 bases at J, leaving 10 bases unmatched. In germline, CDR1 is MNHEY, CDR2 SVGAGI.

The chain has TRBV29-1 and TRBJ2-7, with D perhaps TRBD2 (5 bases). Between the trimmed V and J ends, which lost 5 bases and 3 bases, there was a span of 14 bases. Germline V gene data show CDR1 as SQVTM and CDR2 as ANQGSEA. The CDR3 contains 13 residues. CDR3 sequence (DNA): TGCAGCGTTAAAGGCTCGGGGAGCTACGAGCAGTACTTC. Its protein is CSVKGSGSYEQYF.

CDR3 region: CASDGGIRPDTQYF. In nucleotides, the CDR3 is TGTGCCAGCGACGGCGGGATCCGCCCAGATACGCAGTATTTT. V and J are TRBV28 and TRBJ2-3, with D maybe TRBD2 (6 bases). The germline V and J ends were trimmed by 8 bases and 4 bases, with 16 bases remaining between them. Germline-derived CDR1 and CDR2 are MDHEN and SYDVKM. The CDR3 length is 14 residues.

This sequence joins TRBV2 and TRBJ1-1; D remains ambiguous. Germline CDR1 reads SNHLY; CDR2 reads FYNNEI. Trimming took off 11 bases at V and 3 bases at J, with 19 bases between the two ends. This CDR3 region has 14 residues. The CDR3 DNA sequence: TGTGCCCTCCTTAGTCGGGGTACCCACACTGAAGCTTTCTTT. This gives the protein CALLSRGTHTEAFF.

The gene calls are TRBV5-1 and TRBJ1-1, with a weak D call TRBD1 (5 bases). Per the germline V gene, CDR1 is SGHRS and CDR2 is YFSETQ. V lost 2 bases and J lost 0, with 8 bases in between. The CDR3 is 14 amino acids. The CDR3 here is CASSLRQMNTEAFF. Written as DNA, the CDR3 is TGCGCCAGCAGCTTACGACAGATGAACACTGAAGCTTTCTTT. Full variable domain (missing parts from reference TRBV5-1 and TRBJ1-1): KAGVTQTPRYLIKTRGQQVTLSCSPISGHRSVSWYQQTPGQGLQFLFEYFSETQRNKGNFPGRFSGRQFSNSRSEMNVSTLELGDSALYLCASSLRQMNTEAFFGQGTRLTVV.

This clone occurred a few times. This chain links TRBV9 with TRBJ1-2; 7 bases fit TRBD1. Germline assignment: CDR1 SGDLS and CDR2 YYNGEE. Trimming cost V 4 bases and J 4 bases; bases outside gene matches: 4. This CDR3 region has 13 residues. The CDR3 DNA follows: TGTGCCAGCAGCTTCCGGGACAGCTATGGCTACACCTTC. Translation: CASSFRDSYGYTF.

DNA for the CDR3: TGTGCCAGCAGAGTCGACGTCCGGAGCTCCTACGAGCAGTACTTC. Protein product: CASRVDVRSSYEQYF. V gene TRBV6-1 combines with J gene TRBJ2-7; D unclear. Germline assignment: CDR1 MNHNS and CDR2 SASEGT. V gave up 6 bases and J gave up 0 bases, with 15 bases separating them. There are 15 residues in the CDR3.

The genes are TRBV5-6 and TRBJ2-3; D may be TRBD2 (7 bases). The CDR3 covers 16 residues. Trimming took 6 bases from V and 4 from J, leaving 21 bases between them. Looked up from germline, CDR1 is SGHDT and CDR2 is YYEEEE. CDR3 region: CASTFFRGALADTQYF. CDR3 nucleotide sequence: TGTGCCAGCACGTTCTTCCGGGGGGCGTTAGCAGATACGCAGTATTTT.

This clone has just one count. This rearrangement joins TRBV4-2 to TRBJ2-1; D possibly matches TRBD1 or TRBD2 (5 bases each). CDR1 is LGHNA, CDR2 YNFKEQ, per germline. The ends were cut back, 3 bases at V and 3 bases at J, with 15 bases in the middle. The CDR3 spans 16 residues. The DNA for the CDR3 is TGTGCCAGCAGCCAGGGGGTAGCTGGGGACTACAATGAGCAGTTCTTC. Its translation: CASSQGVAGDYNEQFF.

This chain links TRBV6-1 with TRBJ2-7; D not certain. The CDR3 length is 13 residues. V dropped 4 bases and J dropped 2 bases, with 9 bases sitting between them. Germline-derived CDR1 and CDR2 are MNHNS and SASEGT. Written as DNA, the CDR3 is TGTGCCAGCAGTGGCTCGGACCCCTACGAGCAGTACTTC. Translated, it gives CASSGSDPYEQYF.

The chain joins TRBV2 to TRBJ1-1; D call uncertain. CDR3 length: 15 residues. In germline, CDR1 is SNHLY, CDR2 FYNNEI. Trimming pared 5 bases from V and 0 bases from J, leaving 13 bases between. The CDR3 DNA sequence: TGTGCCAGCAGTCTCTCATTAGGGTTGAACACTGAAGCTTTCTTT. Translation gives CASSLSLGLNTEAFF.

The rearrangement joins TRBV6-5 to TRBJ1-1, with D unclear. From germline, CDR1 is MNHEY and CDR2 SVGAGI. The CDR3 sequence is 14 residues long. Trimming took off 6 bases at V and 5 bases at J, with 16 bases between the two ends. The CDR3 DNA reads TGTGCCAGCAGCAAATGGGAGCGGAGAACTGAAGCTTTCTTT. It yields the protein CASSKWERRTEAFF.